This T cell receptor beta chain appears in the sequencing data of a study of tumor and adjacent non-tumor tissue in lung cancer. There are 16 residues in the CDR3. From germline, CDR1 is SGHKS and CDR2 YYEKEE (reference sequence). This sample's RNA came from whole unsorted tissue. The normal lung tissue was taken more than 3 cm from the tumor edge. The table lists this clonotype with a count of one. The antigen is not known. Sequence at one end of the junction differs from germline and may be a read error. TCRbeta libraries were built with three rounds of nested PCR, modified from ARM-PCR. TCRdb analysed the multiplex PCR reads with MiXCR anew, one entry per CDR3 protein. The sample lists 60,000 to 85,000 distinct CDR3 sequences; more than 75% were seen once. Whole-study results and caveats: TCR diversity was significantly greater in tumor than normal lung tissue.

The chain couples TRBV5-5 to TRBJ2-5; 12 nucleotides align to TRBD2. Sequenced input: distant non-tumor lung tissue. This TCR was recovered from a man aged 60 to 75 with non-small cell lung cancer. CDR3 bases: TGTGCCAACAGCCTGAGACTAGCGGGAGTGAAAGAGACCCAGTACTTC. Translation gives CANSLRLAGVKETQYF.